Following are 13 T cell receptor beta chains from one sample sequenced in a study of OX40 agonist ivuxolimab in advanced cancers. The method was immunoSEQ multiplex PCR; TCRdb's version includes in-frame clones alone and lacks a portion of them. The sample shows 13,000 to 15,000 clones, more than 65% of them seen only once. The sequences come from CD4+ or CD8+ T cells sorted from blood, collected in a trial of the OX40 agonist ivuxolimab. Receptors originate from an adult with an advanced solid tumor such as melanoma, head and neck, liver or kidney cancer.

The chain couples TRBV30 to TRBJ2-2, with 7 nucleotides matching TRBD1. The CDR3 totals 13 residues. CDR1 and CDR2 (germline): GTSNPN, SVGIG (reference sequence). J was trimmed by 6 bases and V by 2 bases; bases with no gene match: 3. CDR3 region: CAWSLTGSGELFF. The CDR3 DNA is TGTGCCTGGAGTTTGACAGGGTCCGGGGAGCTGTTTTTT.

This rearrangement joins TRBV25-1 to TRBJ2-2; 7 bases align to TRBD1. CDR1 and CDR2 (germline): MGHDK, SYGVNS. The trim removed 6 bases at V and 4 bases at J, leaving 5 bases unmatched. This CDR3 is 14 amino acids long. The CDR3 sequence is CASRGQQSTGELFF. In DNA, the CDR3 is TGTGCCAGCAGGGGACAGCAAAGCACCGGGGAGCTGTTTTTT.

This clone came up a few times. This CDR3 is CASSIRTGDAQPQHF. CDR3 in DNA: TGTGCCAGCAGTATACGGACAGGGGACGCTCAGCCCCAGCATTTT. The chain recombines TRBV28 with TRBJ1-5; 9 bases fit TRBD1. Germline CDR1 is MDHEN and CDR2 is SYDVKM. Trimming removed 5 bases from V and 6 bases from J; junction bases left unmatched: 8. The CDR3 runs to 15 residues.

This clone has just one count. V usage is TRBV2 and J usage is TRBJ2-3; TRBD2 aligns across 9 bases. Germline CDR1 and CDR2: SNHLY and FYNNEI. The J segment lost 6 bases and the V segment lost 2 bases, leaving 9 bases of the junction unmatched. CDR3 size: 16 residues. The CDR3 DNA is TGTGCCAGCAGTGAAAGGGGGGCTAGCGGGATGGATACGCAGTATTTT. Amino acid sequence: CASSERGASGMDTQYF. Looking up the rest from reference TRBV2 and TRBJ2-3 gives the full variable domain: EPEVTQTPSHQVTQMGQEVILRCVPISNHLYFYWYRQILGQKVEFLVSFYNNEISEKSEIFDDQFSVERPDGSNFTLKIRSTKLEDSAMYFCASSERGASGMDTQYFGPGTRLTVL.

This chain links TRBV27 with TRBJ1-5; a weak D match, TRBD1 (5 bases). There are 15 residues in the CDR3. Trimming cost V 5 bases and J 2 bases, with 13 bases left between them. CDR1 MNHEY and CDR2 SMNVEV come from the germline V gene (reference sequence). CDR3 protein: CASSMEGRGNQPQHF. In nucleotides, the CDR3 is TGTGCCAGCAGTATGGAGGGGCGGGGCAATCAGCCCCAGCATTTT.

This clone appeared a few times. The rearrangement joins TRBV7-3 to TRBJ2-7, with a possible D match to TRBD2 (7 bases). V gave up 1 base and J gave up 2 bases, with 21 bases separating them. The CDR3 consists of 18 residues. CDR1 SGHTA and CDR2 FQGTGA come from the germline V gene. The CDR3 region has the DNA TGTGCCAGCAGCTTAAGGTGGGGGCGTAGGGGAGGGACCTACGAGCAGTACTTC. This codes for CASSLRWGRRGGTYEQYF.

V is TRBV6-5 and J is TRBJ1-1, with D maybe TRBD1 (6 bases). The CDR3 covers 16 residues. The germline CDR1 and CDR2 sequences are MNHEY and SVGAGI. Trimming stripped 2 bases from V and 5 bases from J, with 18 bases between. CDR3 nucleotides: TGTGCCAGCAGTTACCAACAGGGTACGGGTAAGACTGAAGCTTTCTTT. As protein: CASSYQQGTGKTEAFF.

The chain combines TRBV7-8 with TRBJ2-5; tentatively, D is TRBD2 (5 bases). The CDR3 has 13 amino acids. Per germline, CDR1 SGHVS and CDR2 FQNEAQ. V shed 8 bases and J shed 2 bases, with 12 bases lying between them. CDR3 DNA sequence: TGTGCCAGCCTGCGGGCGGTACAAGAGACCCAGTACTTC. It is translated as CASLRAVQETQYF. The variable domain in full, with the rest retrieved from reference TRBV7-8 and TRBJ2-5, is GAGVSQSPRYKVAKRGQDVALRCDPISGHVSLFWYQQALGQGPEFLTYFQNEAQLDKSGLPSDRFFAERPEGSVSTLKIQRTQQEDSAVYLCASLRAVQETQYFGPGTRLLVL.

This clone was recorded a few times. The genes are TRBV4-1 and TRBJ2-3, with 9 bases aligning to TRBD2. From germline, CDR1 is MGHRA and CDR2 YSYEKL. The CDR3 runs 16 residues. The V gene end was trimmed by 1 base and the J gene end by 4 bases; junction bases not matched to a gene: 6. CDR3 loop: CASSQVGSGSADTQYF. The CDR3 DNA is TGCGCCAGCAGCCAAGTGGGTAGCGGGAGCGCAGATACGCAGTATTTT.

The chain links TRBV2 to TRBJ1-4; D remains unclear. This CDR3 contains 15 residues. CDR1 SNHLY and CDR2 FYNNEI come from the germline V gene. The V and J ends lost 6 bases and 0 bases respectively, with 11 bases between them. As DNA, the CDR3 is TGTGCCAGCAGCGACGTGTCGACAACTAATGAAAAACTGTTTTTT. It specifies CASSDVSTTNEKLFF.

The chain recombines TRBV21-1 with TRBJ2-1; the D call TRBD2 from the table was never checked on the DNA. TRBV21-1 is a pseudogene. The CDR3 covers 16 residues. Here the CDR3 DNA reads TGTGCCAGCAGCAAGGCCGGGACTAGCTTCGGTCATGAGCAGTTCTTC. As protein: CASSKAGTSFGHEQFF.

This clone showed up just a few times. This rearrangement joins TRBV2 to TRBJ2-4; no definite D call. Trimming removed 3 bases at V and 7 bases at J, with 10 bases between. The CDR3 has 13 amino acids. Germline-derived CDR1 and CDR2 are SNHLY and FYNNEI. The CDR3 reads CASSDTAFNIQYF. CDR3 sequence (DNA): TGTGCCAGCAGTGACACCGCCTTCAACATTCAGTACTTC.

The chain recombines TRBV27 with TRBJ2-1, with a possible D match to TRBD2 (5 bases). The V and J ends lost 6 bases and 0 bases respectively, with 12 bases between them. CDR1 and CDR2 from the germline V gene are MNHEY and SMNVEV (reference sequence). The CDR3 is 15 residues long. The CDR3 here is CASRAGSSSYNEQFF. CDR3 bases: TGTGCCAGCAGGGCGGGTTCTAGCTCCTACAATGAGCAGTTCTTC.